This T cell receptor beta chain was recovered during a study of blood T cell repertoires in COVID-19. TCRdb's table, derived via immunoSEQ multiplex PCR, lists solely in-frame clones and lacks some. The sample includes fewer than 400,000 clones, roughly nine tenths of them seen just once. The CDR3 runs 14 residues. Trimming stripped 3 bases from V and 3 bases from J, with 11 bases between. CDR1 and CDR2 (germline): MNHNS, SASEGT. The TCR sequence derives from a woman aged 25 to 39 who had recovered from COVID-19. Material: PBMCs or T cells enriched from blood (not recorded which). This chain connects TRBV6-1 to TRBJ1-1; the D is unclear. This chain's CDR3 is CASSEGGLDTEAFF. Written as DNA, the CDR3 is TGTGCCAGCAGTGAGGGAGGGCTTGACACTGAAGCTTTCTTT.